Listed below are T cell receptor beta chains from one sample, sequenced in a study of shared clonotypes between healthy human individuals. TCRdb keeps only in-frame clones here, not all; method: immunoSEQ multiplex PCR. In the table there are about 680,000 clones, around 92% of which are singletons. Material for sequencing was naive CD8+ T cells sorted from blood. The receptor set was obtained from a man aged 25-40 years in good health. CDR3s include the opening cysteine and the closing phenylalanine or tryptophan. Fields, in order: J gene, V gene, D gene, CDR3 protein. A D gene is named only where the DNA matches it firmly.

>TRBJ2-6|TRBV7-7|NA
CASSRIAVPQSRANVLTF
>TRBJ2-1|TRBV28|NA
CASSFPTLGGRNYNEQFF
>TRBJ2-1|TRBV7-7|TRBD2
CASSPTSGSSSYNEQFF
>TRBJ1-2|TRBV29-1|TRBD1
CSVPGGYGYGYTF
>TRBJ2-7|TRBV10-3|NA
CAISPSHPSYTRGFYEQYF
>TRBJ2-7|TRBV6-1|NA
CASSETAGIAYEQYF
>TRBJ2-7|TRBV5-5|NA
CASSFGLYEQYF
>TRBJ1-5|TRBV7-8|TRBD1
CASSPGTGYNQPQHF
>TRBJ1-5|TRBV4-3|NA
CASSLGADNQPQHF
>TRBJ2-1|TRBV18|NA
CASSPVSGSSYNEQFF
>TRBJ2-1|TRBV27|TRBD2
CASSPSTSVEQFF
>TRBJ2-1|TRBV9|NA
CASSITTEQFF
>TRBJ2-2|TRBV7-9|NA
CASSFLTGELFF
>TRBJ1-2|TRBV4-1|NA
CASSQDQDGSLYGYTF
>TRBJ2-7|TRBV27|NA
CASSLSLSGTYEQYF
>TRBJ2-7|TRBV9|NA
CASSVGFSSYEQYF
>TRBJ2-7|TRBV7-9|TRBD2
CASRRTGGDQYEQYF
>TRBJ2-3|TRBV5-4|TRBD1
CASSLKTGGLRTDTQYF
>TRBJ2-7|TRBV7-2|TRBD1
CASSSPGQGIYEQYF
>TRBJ2-7|TRBV6-5|NA
CASSYSDRYYEQYF
>TRBJ1-2|TRBV9|TRBD1
CASGLTGVYGYTF
>TRBJ1-3|TRBV2|TRBD1
CASSLYDRDRETGNTIYF
>TRBJ1-5|TRBV9|NA
CASSVVPGKPQHF
>TRBJ2-3|TRBV4-2|TRBD2
CASSDTSVTDTQYF
>TRBJ2-1|TRBV25-1|NA
CASSSQQDNEQFF
>TRBJ1-4|TRBV9|NA
CASSVGEATNEKLFF
>TRBJ2-1|TRBV13|TRBD2
CASSLRGGYNEQFF
>TRBJ2-4|TRBV7-9|TRBD1
CASSQRTGKLNIQYF
>TRBJ1-1|TRBV4-2|NA
CASSQEVGNTEAFF
>TRBJ2-1|TRBV4-3|NA
CASSQENNEQFF
>TRBJ1-2|TRBV6-1|NA
CASTEGPGAGYTF
>TRBJ2-1|TRBV6-4|TRBD2
CASSDLWTRTYNEQFF
>TRBJ2-1|TRBV6-1|TRBD2
CASSGDNGLAERWHEQFF
>TRBJ2-7|TRBV7-9|TRBD1
CASSAGQGVINEQYF
>TRBJ2-7|TRBV11-2|NA
CASSSDTYEQYF
>TRBJ2-2|TRBV6-4|TRBD2
CASSDTVMGLASYRELFF
>TRBJ2-7|TRBV5-4|NA
CASSFDTGDYEQYF
>TRBJ2-1|TRBV7-8|NA
CASSTGNEQFF
>TRBJ2-7|TRBV27|NA
CATSLGGQLYEQYF
>TRBJ2-3|TRBV7-9|NA
CASSLDTDTQYF
>TRBJ2-1|TRBV6-1|NA
CASSEATAPYNEQFF
>TRBJ2-7|TRBV13|TRBD1
CASSTTGTGIRYEQYF
>TRBJ2-3|TRBV28|NA
CASSFPADGTDTQYF
>TRBJ2-5|TRBV29-1|NA
CSVSVLGTQYF
>TRBJ2-1|TRBV5-1|TRBD1
CASSLDRSSYNEQFF
>TRBJ1-4|TRBV14|TRBD1
CASSQDRQGSFEKLFF
>TRBJ2-1|TRBV4-1|TRBD1
CASSQDGTGDEQFF